The 17 T cell receptor beta chains below were found in one sample sequenced in a study of graft-versus-host responses after intestinal transplantation. Generated by immunoSEQ multiplex PCR, the TCRdb table keeps only in-frame clones and is missing some. The table has some 39,000 clones, approximately 89% seen once. The source material was PBMCs, sampled almost 270 days after transplant. These receptors were collected from a human patient who received an intestinal transplant, so some T cells may come from the graft donor.

The gene calls are TRBV6-5 and TRBJ2-3, with 8 bases that match TRBD1. J gave up 3 bases and V 6 bases, and 5 bases lay outside the gene matches. The CDR3 is 14 amino acids. Per germline, CDR1 MNHEY and CDR2 SVGAGI. The DNA of the CDR3 is TGTGCCAGCAGAGACAGGGGTGGGACAGATACGCAGTATTTT. Protein: CASRDRGGTDTQYF.

The V call is TRBV5-1, the J call TRBJ1-1, with 7 bases that match TRBD1. J gave up 5 bases and V 1 base, and 2 bases lay outside the gene matches. The CDR3 consists of 13 residues. Germline CDR1 reads SGHRS; CDR2 reads YFSETQ. Here the CDR3 DNA reads TGCGCCAGCAGCTTGAGGGGGCCAACTGAAGCTTTCTTT. Its protein is CASSLRGPTEAFF.

This sequence joins TRBV10-1 and TRBJ2-2, with 9 positions matching TRBD1. Per the germline V gene, CDR1 is WNHNN and CDR2 is SYGVQD (reference sequence). The CDR3 runs 13 residues. The V and J ends lost 5 bases and 8 bases, in that order; junction bases with no gene match: 3. The CDR3 DNA sequence: TGCGCCAGCAGTTACAGGGGGCAGGGGGAGCTGTTTTTT. Residues: CASSYRGQGELFF.

This clone was detected only once. The DNA of the CDR3 is TGTGCCAGCAGCTTAGCGGGTCGACCCTACGAGCAGTACTTC. This sequence encodes CASSLAGRPYEQYF. The V call is TRBV11-3, the J call TRBJ2-5; D call uncertain. With the DNA end fitting TRBJ2-7 better, the J assignment may be wrong. Per germline, CDR1 SGHNT and CDR2 YENEEA. The CDR3 length is 14 residues.

The chain links TRBV27 to TRBJ1-2, with D maybe TRBD1 (5 bases). Per the germline V gene, CDR1 is MNHEY and CDR2 is SMNVEV (reference sequence). CDR3 length: 15 amino acids. Deletions cut 6 bases from V and 2 bases from J, with 16 bases between. The CDR3 loop is CASSAWGGGNYGYTF. CDR3 sequence (DNA): TGTGCCAGCAGCGCTTGGGGGGGAGGGAACTATGGCTACACCTTC.

The chain joins TRBV2 to TRBJ2-3, with a weak D call TRBD2 (6 bases). The germline V and J ends were trimmed by 7 bases and 4 bases, with 12 bases remaining between them. Germline V lookup: CDR1 SNHLY, CDR2 FYNNEI. This CDR3 is built from 13 residues. Here the CDR3 reads CASTGGDSDTQYF. The CDR3 DNA reads TGTGCCAGCACCGGGGGAGATTCAGATACGCAGTATTTT. The variable domain in full, completed from reference TRBV2 and TRBJ2-3, reads EPEVTQTPSHQVTQMGQEVILRCVPISNHLYFYWYRQILGQKVEFLVSFYNNEISEKSEIFDDQFSVERPDGSNFTLKIRSTKLEDSAMYFCASTGGDSDTQYFGPGTRLTVL.

A word on this clone: At one end, the junction sequence differs from germline, possibly due to a read error. The identical CDR3 is also encoded by other nucleotide sequences in the sample. This chain joins TRBV4-1 and TRBJ2-6; the D gene is possibly TRBD1 (5 bases). This CDR3 is built from 17 residues. The germline V gene has CDR1 MGHRA and CDR2 YSYEKL. The CDR3 sequence: CASSPQEFYSGANVLTF. The CDR3 DNA reads TGCGCCAGCAGCCCCCAAGAATTCTACTCTGGGGCCAACGTCCTGACCTTC.

The chain links TRBV11-2 to TRBJ2-7; 10 bases align to TRBD2. Germline CDR1 SGHAT, CDR2 FQNNGV. V shed 5 bases and J 2 bases; nucleotides not matched to a gene: 3. The length of the CDR3 is 14 residues. The CDR3 DNA follows: TGTGCCAGCAGCCTAGCGGGGGCCACCTACGAGCAGTACTTC. It translates to CASSLAGATYEQYF.

The chain couples TRBV18 to TRBJ1-1; possible D gene TRBD1, 6 bases. The CDR3 has 16 residues. Germline V gene sequence: CDR1 KGHSH, CDR2 LQKENI. The V and J ends lost 3 bases and 1 base respectively, with 15 bases between them. The CDR3 DNA reads TGTGCCAGCTCACCCGAAATCAGGGGAGGGAACACTGAAGCTTTCTTT. It is translated as CASSPEIRGGNTEAFF.

The V and J genes are TRBV6-1 and TRBJ1-2; 9 bases are shared with TRBD1. CDR1 and CDR2 (germline): MNHNS, SASEGT. The V gene end was trimmed by 4 bases and the J gene end by 6 bases; junction bases not matched to a gene: 3. The CDR3 sequence is 13 residues long. The CDR3 bases are TGTGCCAGCAGTGCCGGGGACAGGGATGGCTACACCTTC. This sequence encodes CASSAGDRDGYTF.

The chain has TRBV2 and TRBJ2-7, with 10 bases lining up with TRBD2. This CDR3 is 16 amino acids long. J gave up 5 bases and V 2 bases, and 9 bases lay outside the gene matches. Germline V gene data show CDR1 as SNHLY and CDR2 as FYNNEI. The CDR3 region is CASSESSGGDRDEQYF. The CDR3 nucleotides read TGTGCCAGCAGTGAATCTAGCGGGGGTGACCGTGACGAGCAGTACTTC.

The V and J genes are TRBV10-3 and TRBJ2-7; D unresolved. The V and J ends lost 0 bases and 1 base respectively, with 7 bases between them. CDR3 length equals 14 residues. In germline, CDR1 is ENHRY, CDR2 SYGVKD. CDR3 in amino acids: CAISESADSYEQYF. The CDR3 DNA follows: TGTGCCATCAGTGAGTCCGCAGATTCCTACGAGCAGTACTTC.

A few counts support this clone. The chain employs TRBV6-4 and TRBJ2-6, with 13 bases identical to TRBD2. V lost 3 bases, J lost 2 bases, and 1 base stayed unmatched. This CDR3 is 17 amino acids long. Germline loops: CDR1 MRHNA, CDR2 SNTAGT. The CDR3 is CASSETSGGAGANVLTF. Here the CDR3 DNA reads TGTGCCAGCAGTGAAACTAGCGGGGGGGCTGGGGCCAACGTCCTGACTTTC.

Here the CDR3 DNA reads TGTGCCAGCAGCCAAGAGATAGCGAACACTGAAGCTTTCTTT. The encoded protein is CASSQEIANTEAFF. This chain connects TRBV14 to TRBJ1-1; no definite D call. V was pared by 0 bases and J by 1 base, with 6 bases between. CDR3 length: 14 residues. Germline V gives CDR1 SGHDN, CDR2 FVKESK.

The rearrangement links TRBV30 to TRBJ1-2, with 8 positions matching TRBD1. V was clipped by 2 bases and J by 7 bases; unmatched bases: 9. Germline lookup yields CDR1 GTSNPN and CDR2 SVGIG (reference sequence). The CDR3 spans 14 residues. CDR3 sequence (DNA): TGTGCCTGGAGTCCGACAGGGGCTGGTGGTGGCTACACCTTC. This encodes CAWSPTGAGGGYTF.

This clone is a singleton in its sample. The rearrangement uses TRBV21-1 and TRBJ2-5; the table calls TRBD1, which could not be checked here. TRBV21-1 has pseudogene status. This CDR3 spans 15 amino acids. This CDR3 is CASSKGGQGRETQYF. The CDR3 DNA reads TGTGCCAGCAGCAAAGGTGGCCAGGGAAGGGAGACCCAGTACTTC.

The chain has TRBV29-1 and TRBJ2-7; weak D call: TRBD1 (6 bases). V was cut by 4 bases and J by 0 bases, with 10 bases left in between. Germline V gene lookup returns CDR1 SQVTM and CDR2 ANQGSEA. This CDR3 is 13 amino acids long. The CDR3 loop reads CSVVGQISYEQYF. CDR3 coding DNA: TGCAGCGTTGTGGGACAAATCTCCTACGAGCAGTACTTC.